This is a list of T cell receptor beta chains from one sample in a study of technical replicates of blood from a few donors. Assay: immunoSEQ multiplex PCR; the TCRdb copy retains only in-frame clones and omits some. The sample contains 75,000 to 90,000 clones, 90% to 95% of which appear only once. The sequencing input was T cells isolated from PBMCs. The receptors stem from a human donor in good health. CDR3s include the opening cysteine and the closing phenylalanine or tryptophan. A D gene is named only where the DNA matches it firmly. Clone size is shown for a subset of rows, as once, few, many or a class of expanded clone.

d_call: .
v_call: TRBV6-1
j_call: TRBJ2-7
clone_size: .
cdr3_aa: CASSEVSKSYEQYF
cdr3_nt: TGTGCCAGCAGTGAAGTAAGCAAGTCCTACGAGCAGTACTTC

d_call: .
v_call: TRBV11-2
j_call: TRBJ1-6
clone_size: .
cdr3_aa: CASRPQGVNSPLHF
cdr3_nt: TGTGCCAGCAGGCCACAGGGAGTTAATTCACCCCTCCACTTT

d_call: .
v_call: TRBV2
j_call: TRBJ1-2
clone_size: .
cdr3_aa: CASSEGGQGIYGYTF
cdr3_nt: TGTGCCAGCAGTGAAGGAGGTCAGGGAATCTATGGCTACACCTTC

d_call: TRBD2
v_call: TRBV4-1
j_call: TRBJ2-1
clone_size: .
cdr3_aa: CASSPGRASGRENEQFF
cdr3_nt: TGCGCCAGCAGCCCGGGAAGGGCTAGCGGGAGGGAGAATGAGCAGTTCTTC

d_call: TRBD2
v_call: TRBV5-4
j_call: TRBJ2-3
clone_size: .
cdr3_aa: CASNTGTSGDSGGTDTQYF
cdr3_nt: TGTGCCAGCAACACAGGGACTAGCGGGGACTCTGGGGGCACAGATACGCAGTATTTT

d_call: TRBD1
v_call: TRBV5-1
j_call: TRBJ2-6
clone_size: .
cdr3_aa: CASMDRAGANVLTF
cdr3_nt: TGCGCCAGCATGGACAGGGCTGGGGCCAACGTCCTGACTTTC

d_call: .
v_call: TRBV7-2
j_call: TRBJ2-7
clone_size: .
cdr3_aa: CASSPIASDEQYF
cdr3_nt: TGTGCCAGCAGCCCTATAGCGAGCGACGAGCAGTACTTC

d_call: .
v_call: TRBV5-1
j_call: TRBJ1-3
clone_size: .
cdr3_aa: CASSDYREGPSGNTIYF
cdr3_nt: TGCGCCAGCAGCGACTACAGGGAGGGGCCCTCTGGAAACACCATATATTTT

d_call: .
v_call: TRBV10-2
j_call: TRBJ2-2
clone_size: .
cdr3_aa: CASSDVGQHTGELFF
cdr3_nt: TGCGCCAGCAGTGATGTAGGACAGCACACCGGGGAGCTGTTTTTT

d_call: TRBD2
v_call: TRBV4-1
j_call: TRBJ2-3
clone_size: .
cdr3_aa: CASSRLRTSGSRGTDTQYF
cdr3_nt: TGCGCCAGCAGCCGCCTCCGGACTAGCGGGAGCAGAGGCACAGATACGCAGTATTTT

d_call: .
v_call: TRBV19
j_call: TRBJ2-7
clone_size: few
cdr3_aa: CASSEILGGEQYF
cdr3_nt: TGTGCCAGTAGCGAAATTTTGGGAGGCGAGCAGTACTTC